This T cell receptor (beta chain) was captured in a study of T cell repertoires in cytomegalovirus infection. On this clonotype: Its antigen is unknown.

TCRdb processed the reads anew with MiXCR; each CDR3 protein has one entry. The sample records around 500,000 distinct CDR3 sequences, about 42% being singletons. Germline CDR1 reads SGHVS; CDR2 reads FNYEAQ. V dropped 10 bases and J dropped 1 base, with 10 bases sitting between them. The CDR3 is 12 residues long. The V call is TRBV7-6, the J call TRBJ1-1; no clear D gene. The sequencing used cultured PBMCs, collected from culture after CMV antigen stimulation. This TCR derives from a human donor in good health (CMV status not recorded). Some clones in this sample may be carry-over from other donors' samples. This CDR3 reads CAILPPNTEAFF. The CDR3 nucleotides are TGTGCCATTTTGCCTCCGAACACTGAAGCTTTCTTT.